A single sample is the source of the 2 T cell receptor beta chains below, sequenced in a study of blood T cells in healthy people across ages. Next came a second PCR, run for about 6 to 11 cycles, which used a sample-barcoded 5' primer along with a J-beta primer mix. In TCRdb, the 5' RACE reads were re-called with MiXCR into one record per CDR3 protein. The profile covers hundreds of thousands of distinct CDR3 sequences, with approximately 59% appearing a single time and more than 35% taken by the ten largest. Material: blood. These receptors all come from a man aged 60 to 75 in good health.

V is TRBV20-1 and J is TRBJ2-7; no reliable D call. Trimming pared 4 bases from V and 5 bases from J, leaving 15 bases between. CDR3 size: 13 residues. Germline V lookup: CDR1 DFQATT, CDR2 SNEGSKA (reference sequence). Here the CDR3 DNA reads TGCAGTGCTACAGGACGCAGCGCCCACGAGCAGTACTTC. It specifies CSATGRSAHEQYF.

The rearrangement links TRBV20-1 to TRBJ1-2; tentatively, D is TRBD1 (6 bases). Trimming removed 2 bases from V and 4 bases from J, with 17 bases in between. The CDR3 runs to 15 residues. From germline, CDR1 is DFQATT and CDR2 SNEGSKA (reference sequence). The CDR3, as DNA: TGCAGTGCTAGAACGGACAGTCAAGGTGGCTATGGCTACACCTTC. It specifies CSARTDSQGGYGYTF.